A selection of T cell receptor beta chains follows, all from one sample in a study of T-cell reconstitution after alpha-beta-depleted transplantation in children. TCRdb ran MiXCR on the PCR reads and lists one entry per CDR3 protein. The table shows under 400,000 distinct CDR3 sequences, with 23% occurring only once. The specimen comprised PBMCs, mostly from graft donor cells, sampled 180 days after TCRalphabeta/CD19-depleted stem cell transplant. The receptor set was obtained from a male patient between 5 and 17 years old who had a stem cell transplant for acute lymphoblastic leukemia, so the T cells may come from the graft donor. Each CDR3 is given with its conserved first and last residue. Each record gives: J gene, V gene, clone size, D gene, CDR3 protein, CDR3 DNA. A D gene is named only where the DNA matches it firmly. Not every row has a clone size; where given, it reads once, few, many or a size class.

TRBJ1-6 TRBV20-1 NA NA CSAPRTSGGPLHF TGCAGTGCTCCTAGGACTTCGGGTGGACCCCTCCACTTT
TRBJ1-4 TRBV28 few NA CASSLGGWDEKLFF TGTGCCAGCAGTTTGGGGGGTTGGGATGAAAAACTGTTTTTT
TRBJ1-2 TRBV20-1 few NA CSARDRHGNYGYTF TGCAGTGCTAGAGATCGACACGGGAACTATGGCTACACCTTC
TRBJ1-1 TRBV9 few NA CASSELDRIAAPEAFF TGTGCCAGCAGCGAGCTGGACCGAATCGCGGCCCCCGAAGCTTTCTTT
TRBJ2-5 TRBV20-1 NA TRBD2 CSSPPSGRRETQYF TGCAGTTCACCTCCTAGCGGGAGAAGAGAGACCCAGTACTTC
TRBJ2-5 TRBV7-7 few TRBD2 CASSPGLAESGAQYF TGTGCCAGCAGCCCCGGACTAGCGGAGTCAGGTGCCCAGTACTTC
TRBJ2-7 TRBV12-3/TRBV12-4 NA TRBD2 CATSAGGSTGQYF TGTGCCACATCGGCGGGAGGGTCTACGGGGCAGTACTTC
TRBJ1-1 TRBV7-9 NA NA CDSSLAQGFMNTEAFF TGTGACAGCAGCTTAGCGCAGGGGTTCATGAACACTGAAGCTTTCTTT
TRBJ2-2 TRBV2 NA TRBD2 CASSEEQRGLWTGELFF TGTGCCAGCAGTGAAGAGCAGCGGGGCTTGTGGACCGGGGAGCTGTTTTTT
TRBJ2-7 TRBV11-2 few TRBD1 CASSLTGTADYEQYF TGTGCCAGCAGCCTGACCGGGACAGCGGACTACGAGCAGTACTTC
TRBJ2-1 TRBV12-3/TRBV12-4 few NA CASSLDYGEQFF TGTGCCAGCAGTCTGGACTACGGTGAGCAGTTCTTC
TRBJ2-7 TRBV4-1 NA NA CASSPERGGIRTYEQYF TGCGCCAGCAGCCCGGAACGAGGGGGGATAAGAACCTACGAGCAGTACTTC
TRBJ2-1 TRBV24-1 few NA CATGEGRAEQFF TGTGCCACCGGCGAGGGAAGGGCCGAGCAGTTCTTC
TRBJ2-1 TRBV4-2 NA TRBD2 CASSRSTSGYNEQFF TGTGCCAGCAGCCGCTCGACTAGCGGGTACAATGAGCAGTTCTTC
TRBJ2-2 TRBV20-1 few NA CSVRRRGVNTGELFF TGCAGTGTTAGAAGGAGGGGCGTGAACACCGGGGAGCTGTTTTTT
TRBJ2-7 TRBV10-3 few NA CAIRLLAESYEQYF TGTGCCATCAGACTACTAGCTGAGTCCTACGAGCAGTACTTC
TRBJ2-7 TRBV5-1 NA NA CASSLSGPSYHEQYF TGCGCCAGCAGCTTGTCTGGGCCCAGCTACCACGAGCAGTACTTC
TRBJ1-5 TRBV20-1 few NA CSASANYQPQHF TGCAGTGCTAGTGCCAATTATCAGCCCCAGCATTTT
TRBJ2-1 TRBV11-3 few TRBD2 CASSQRTSNEQFF TGTGCCAGCAGCCAAAGGACTAGCAATGAGCAGTTCTTC
TRBJ1-2 TRBV7-9 NA NA CASSLAARQDYGYTF TGTGCCAGCAGCTTAGCTGCGAGACAGGACTATGGCTACACCTTC
TRBJ2-1 TRBV7-8 once TRBD2 CASSLGGRSGRSEEQFF TGTGCCAGCAGCTTAGGTGGACGGAGCGGGAGATCAGAGGAGCAGTTCTTC
TRBJ2-2 TRBV6-1 NA TRBD2 CASRAEAQGLAGSTGELFF TGTGCCAGCAGAGCCGAAGCCCAAGGACTAGCGGGAAGCACCGGGGAGCTGTTTTTT
TRBJ1-2 TRBV12-3/TRBV12-4 few TRBD1 CASSLAPLQGGGYGYTF TGTGCCAGCAGTTTAGCGCCCTTACAGGGGGGAGGCTATGGCTACACCTTC
TRBJ1-1 TRBV5-5 few NA CASSLVGDGAFF TGTGCCAGCAGCTTGGTGGGGGACGGAGCTTTCTTT
TRBJ1-5 TRBV10-3 NA NA CAISEGYNQPQHF TGTGCCATCAGTGAGGGATACAATCAGCCCCAGCATTTT
TRBJ1-3 TRBV6-5 few NA CASSYHAGKSGNTIYF TGTGCCAGCAGTTATCATGCAGGGAAATCTGGAAACACCATATATTTT
TRBJ2-1 TRBV3-1 many NA CASSLTGSYNEQFF TGTGCCAGCAGCTTAACAGGGTCCTACAATGAGCAGTTCTTC
TRBJ2-7 TRBV7-3 NA TRBD2 CASGFVRAGGTYEQYF TGTGCCAGCGGCTTCGTTCGAGCGGGAGGCACCTACGAGCAGTACTTC
TRBJ2-7 TRBV4-1 few NA CASSQGALSYEQYF TGCGCCAGCAGCCAAGGTGCATTGTCCTACGAGCAGTACTTC
TRBJ2-3 TRBV29-1 few NA CSVDANSTDTQYF TGCAGCGTTGACGCGAATAGCACAGATACGCAGTATTTT
TRBJ2-1 TRBV7-2 once TRBD2 CASSMTSGILQFF TGTGCCAGCAGCATGACTAGCGGGATACTGCAGTTCTTC
TRBJ2-3 TRBV2 NA TRBD2 CASSESSGRADTQYF TGTGCCAGCAGTGAATCTAGCGGGAGGGCAGATACGCAGTATTTT
TRBJ2-7 TRBV5-1 few TRBD2 CASRETSGRGGGSAYEQYF TGCGCCAGCAGAGAGACTAGCGGGAGAGGGGGGGGTAGCGCCTACGAGCAGTACTTC
TRBJ2-1 TRBV4-2 NA TRBD2 CASSQAGLAGFEFF TGTGCCAGCAGCCAAGCCGGACTAGCGGGATTCGAGTTCTTC
TRBJ2-5 TRBV7-6 few NA CASSFPGIEETQYF TGTGCCAGCAGCTTCCCCGGGATTGAGGAGACCCAGTACTTC
TRBJ2-5 TRBV4-2 NA TRBD2 CASSRLYSGAPQETQYF TGTGCCAGCAGCCGACTTTATAGCGGGGCACCTCAAGAGACCCAGTACTTC
TRBJ2-1 TRBV27 few TRBD1 CASSLRWTGSYNEQFF TGTGCCAGCAGTTTAAGGTGGACAGGCTCCTACAATGAGCAGTTCTTC
TRBJ2-5 TRBV29-1 NA NA CSVIRVRETQYF TGCAGCGTTATAAGGGTGCGAGAGACCCAGTACTTC
TRBJ2-7 TRBV20-1 NA NA CSARDFTYEQYF TGCAGTGCTCGGGACTTCACCTACGAGCAGTACTTC
TRBJ2-3 TRBV20-1 NA TRBD1 CSARGLDRGLADTQYF TGCAGTGCTAGAGGTTTGGACAGGGGGCTTGCAGATACGCAGTATTTT
TRBJ2-5 TRBV7-9 NA NA CATADRGSQETQYF TGTGCCACGGCCGACCGTGGGAGTCAGGAGACCCAGTACTTC
TRBJ2-5 TRBV7-7 once NA CASSSYTNQETQYF TGTGCCAGCAGCTCCTACACCAACCAAGAGACCCAGTACTTC
TRBJ2-5 TRBV5-1 many NA CASSLGGPGETQYF TGCGCCAGCAGCTTGGGGGGGCCCGGGGAGACCCAGTACTTC
TRBJ2-7 TRBV5-1 NA TRBD2 CASSLRPGLAGKVYEQYF TGCGCCAGCAGCTTGCGACCGGGACTAGCGGGAAAGGTCTACGAGCAGTACTTC
TRBJ2-5 TRBV7-9 NA TRBD2 CASSWWESGSETQYF TGTGCCAGCAGCTGGTGGGAGAGCGGGAGTGAGACCCAGTACTTC
TRBJ2-7 TRBV6-2/TRBV6-3 few TRBD1 CASSYLRDRLEQYF TGTGCCAGCAGTTACCTACGGGACAGGCTGGAGCAGTACTTC
TRBJ1-5 TRBV20-1 few NA CSASDSSNQPQHF TGCAGTGCTAGCGACAGTAGCAATCAGCCCCAGCATTTT
TRBJ2-5 TRBV3-1 NA NA CASSQEGEILRHQETQYF TGTGCCAGCAGCCAAGAAGGGGAGATTCTAAGACACCAAGAGACCCAGTACTTC
TRBJ2-7 TRBV7-9 NA NA CSVIGAYEQYF TGTTCGGTGATAGGGGCCTACGAGCAGTACTTC
TRBJ2-7 TRBV5-1 NA NA CASSWNAGELYEQYF TGCGCCAGCAGCTGGAATGCAGGCGAGCTCTACGAGCAGTACTTC
TRBJ2-7 TRBV21-1 few NA CASSKASDYEQYF TGTGCCAGCAGCAAAGCGTCAGATTACGAGCAGTACTTC
TRBJ2-7 TRBV20-1 NA TRBD1 CSASGDRAHYEQYF TGCAGTGCTAGTGGGGACAGGGCACACTACGAGCAGTACTTC
TRBJ2-5 TRBV4-1 NA TRBD1 CASSQLRGLGETQYF TGCGCCAGCAGCCAACTCAGGGGGCTCGGGGAGACCCAGTACTTC